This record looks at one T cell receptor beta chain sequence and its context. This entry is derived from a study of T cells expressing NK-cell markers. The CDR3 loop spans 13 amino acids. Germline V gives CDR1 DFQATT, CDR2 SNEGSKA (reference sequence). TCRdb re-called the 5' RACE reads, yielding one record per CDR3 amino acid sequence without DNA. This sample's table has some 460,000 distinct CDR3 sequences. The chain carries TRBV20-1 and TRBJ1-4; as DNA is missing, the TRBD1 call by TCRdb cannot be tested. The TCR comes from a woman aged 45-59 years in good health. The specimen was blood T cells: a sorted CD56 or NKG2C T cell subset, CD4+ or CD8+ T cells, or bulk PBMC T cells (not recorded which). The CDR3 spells CSAYGTLNEKLFF.